This T cell receptor (beta chain) was identified in a study of cytomegalovirus exposure and HLA in healthy donors. Study-wide points: Reports described diagnosis of cytomegalovirus status by the classifier as highly specific and sensitive.

The V end was cut by 4 bases, the J end by 1 base, with 7 bases between. This CDR3 comprises 13 residues. Germline V gene lookup returns CDR1 SNHLY and CDR2 FYNNEI. On this clone: Its specificity is unknown.

It was with 60 Vbeta and 13 Jbeta primers that the PCR ran. Profiling relied on immunoSEQ multiplex PCR, and the TCRdb table lists in-frame clones only, not all of them. The sample consists of roughly 100,000 clones, 83% of them appearing once. The sequence derives from a man between 18 and 29 years old in good health and CMV-seronegative. Sequencing was carried out using PBMCs. The rearrangement joins TRBV2 to TRBJ1-1, with D possibly TRBD1 on 5 matching bases. Here the CDR3 DNA reads TGTGCCAGCAGTGGGGGGGAGAACACTGAAGCTTTCTTT. Residues: CASSGGENTEAFF.